This paragraph covers one TCR beta chain sequence. The data stem from a study of shared clonotypes between healthy human individuals. Clones were sequenced by immunoSEQ multiplex PCR, and TCRdb holds only the in-frame ones, with some missing. The sample holds approximately 1.9 million clones, around 95% seen once. CD45RO-negative CD8 cells positively selected for CCR7 made up the naive population, which excluded terminally differentiated effector memory CD45RA+ cells. This sequence originates from a man aged 18 to 29 in good health. Some clones in this sample may be carry-over from other donors' samples. Source material: naive CD8+ T cells from PBMCs.

The CDR3 protein is CASSVGGQSTEAFF. The DNA of the CDR3 is TGTGCCAGCAGCGTAGGGGGACAGTCTACTGAAGCTTTCTTT. The genes are TRBV9 and TRBJ1-1; 7 nucleotides line up with TRBD1. Germline CDR1 is SGDLS and CDR2 is YYNGEE. The CDR3 consists of 14 residues. Losses at the gene ends were 0 bases for V and 5 bases for J; bases not matched to a gene: 4.